This T cell receptor (beta chain) was identified in a study of CD8 T cells in ankylosing spondylitis. Study results and caveats: Ankylosing spondylitis blood seemed to carry a telltale TCR beta motif made of several highly homologous variants. Significant enrichment of disease-linked clones was reported in matched ankylosing spondylitis synovial fluid. Clones linked to disease, bearing a CD8+ phenotype, were relatively rare in peripheral blood.

This clonotype appeared many times. Its target is not known. Quantitative 5'-RACE with molecular barcodes was used to make the TCR beta libraries. TCRdb redid the calling of the 5' RACE reads with MiXCR, one entry per CDR3 protein. The sample includes under 250,000 distinct CDR3 sequences, over 7% of them seen just once. CDR3 length: 12 residues. Germline CDR1 is DFQATT and CDR2 is SNEGSKA (reference sequence). With 6 bases removed from V and 4 bases from J, the gap between germline ends came to 12 bases. This clonotype originated in a female donor with ankylosing spondylitis or in good health (not recorded which). The chain combines TRBV20-1 with TRBJ1-2; D unclear. Sequenced: blood, either unsorted or a sorted T cell fraction (not recorded which). The CDR3 here is CSATVLTYGYTF. The CDR3 DNA is TGCAGTGCAACTGTCCTGACCTATGGCTACACCTTC.